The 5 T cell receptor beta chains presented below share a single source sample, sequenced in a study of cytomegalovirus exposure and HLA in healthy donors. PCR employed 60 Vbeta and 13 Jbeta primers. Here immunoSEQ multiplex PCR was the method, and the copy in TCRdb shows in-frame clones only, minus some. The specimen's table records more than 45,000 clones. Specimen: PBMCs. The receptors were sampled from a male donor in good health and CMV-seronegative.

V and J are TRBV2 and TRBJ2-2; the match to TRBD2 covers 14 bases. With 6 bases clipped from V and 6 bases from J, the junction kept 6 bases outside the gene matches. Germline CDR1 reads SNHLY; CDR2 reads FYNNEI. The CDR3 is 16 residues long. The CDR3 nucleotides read TGTGCCAGCAGGGGGGGACTAGCGGGAGCGGCCGGGGAGCTGTTTTTT. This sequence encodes CASRGGLAGAAGELFF.

This CDR3 is CASSEPYRGDGETQYF. In nucleotides, the CDR3 is TGTGCCAGCAGTGAACCCTACAGGGGAGACGGAGAGACCCAGTACTTC. The rearrangement uses TRBV25-1 and TRBJ2-5, with 7 bases lining up with TRBD1. Germline CDR1 is MGHDK and CDR2 is SYGVNS. The V segment lost 2 bases and the J segment 4 bases; nucleotides outside the gene matches: 10. The CDR3 loop spans 16 amino acids.

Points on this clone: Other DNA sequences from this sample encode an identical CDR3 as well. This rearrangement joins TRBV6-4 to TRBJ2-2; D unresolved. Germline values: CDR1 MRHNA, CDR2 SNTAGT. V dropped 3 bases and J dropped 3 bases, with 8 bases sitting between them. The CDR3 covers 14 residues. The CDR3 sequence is CASSEHYYTGELFF. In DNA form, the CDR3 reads TGTGCCAGCAGTGAGCACTATTACACCGGGGAGCTGTTTTTT.

CDR3 DNA sequence: TGTGCCAGCAGCCTCAGGGTTGTAGAGACCCAGTACTTC. Residues: CASSLRVVETQYF. The V and J genes are TRBV7-2 and TRBJ2-5; the D gene is possibly TRBD1 (5 bases). Trimming removed 5 bases from V and 4 bases from J, with 11 bases in between. Per the germline V gene, CDR1 is SGHTA and CDR2 is FQGNSA. There are 13 residues in the CDR3. The entire variable domain, with the rest obtained from reference TRBV7-2 and TRBJ2-5, is as follows: GAGVSQSPSNKVTEKGKDVELRCDPISGHTALYWYRQSLGQGLEFLIYFQGNSAPDKSGLPSDRFSAERTGGSVSTLTIQRTQQEDSAVYLCASSLRVVETQYFGPGTRLLVL.

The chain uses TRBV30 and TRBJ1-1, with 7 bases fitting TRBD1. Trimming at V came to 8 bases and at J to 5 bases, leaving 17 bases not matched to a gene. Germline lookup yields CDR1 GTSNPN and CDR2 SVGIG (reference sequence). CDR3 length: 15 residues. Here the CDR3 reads CAGTHGRGRRTEAFF. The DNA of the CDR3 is TGTGCCGGGACCCACGGAAGGGGGCGGAGGACTGAAGCTTTCTTT.